A single T cell receptor (beta chain) is shown here with its context. This record belongs to a study of blood T cell repertoires in COVID-19. Study at large: Acute and convalescent COVID-19 specimens originated in the United States, Italy and Spain. Sample material is recorded as cDNA or gDNA derived from T cells, B-cell-depleted T cells, or PBMCs.

How the authors handled the data: Reference gene primer amplification gave nucleated cell count estimates. The repertoire was sequenced with immunoSEQ multiplex PCR; TCRdb's copy has only in-frame clones and lacks some. The V and J calls and clone size are taken from that table; D and trimming were inferred from the DNA. The sample includes 160,000 or so clones, around 76% of them seen just once. The CDR3 has 12 amino acids. With 5 bases removed from V and 5 bases from J, the gap between germline ends came to 9 bases. This chain uses TRBV12-3 or TRBV12-4 with TRBJ1-2, with D unresolved. Sequenced input: peripheral blood. The receptor was isolated from a woman aged 70 to 79 with acute or convalescent COVID-19. The CDR3 loop is CASSQPGYGYTF. CDR3 sequence (DNA): TGTGCCAGCAGTCAGCCAGGATATGGCTACACCTTC.